This section outlines one T cell receptor (beta chain) sequence together with its context. These data originate in a study of blood T cell repertoires in COVID-19. The wider study: Both acute and convalescent COVID-19 samples were obtained from the United States, Italy and Spain.

Clones were read by immunoSEQ multiplex PCR, and TCRdb kept only the in-frame ones, dropping some. The repertoire holds about 440,000 clones, with about nine tenths as singletons. Trimming removed 5 bases from V and 0 bases from J, with 11 bases in between. The CDR3 runs 14 residues. In germline, CDR1 is SGHRS, CDR2 YFSETQ. The rearrangement joins TRBV5-1 to TRBJ1-2; TRBD1 might be the D (5 bases). This TCR was sampled from a woman aged 45-60 years with COVID-19, enrolled during active disease. Sequencing used peripheral blood. Here the CDR3 DNA reads TGCGCCAGCAGTTCCGAGACAGCTAACTATGGCTACACCTTC. Its translation is CASSSETANYGYTF.